A selection of T cell receptor beta chains follows, all from one sample in a study of T cell changes during pregnancy in multiple sclerosis. TCRdb keeps only in-frame clones here, not all; method: immunoSEQ multiplex PCR. The data contain about 130,000 clones, about 96% of them seen just once; the ten biggest clones take up less than 0.55%. The sequences come from peripheral blood, collected after pregnancy. These receptors were taken from a female donor with multiple sclerosis, enrolled in a pregnancy study. Each CDR3 is given with its conserved first and last residue. A D gene is named only where the DNA matches it firmly. A row's size may be missing; if present it is once, few, many or a size class.

j_call	v_call	d_call	clone_size	cdr3_aa	cdr3_nt
TRBJ2-1	TRBV7-2	.	.	CASSLEGAWGLRDEQFF	TGTGCCAGCAGCTTAGAAGGTGCGTGGGGGCTGAGGGATGAGCAGTTCTTC
TRBJ2-4	TRBV5-1	TRBD1	.	CASSLGQGWDIQYF	TGCGCCAGCAGCTTAGGACAGGGTTGGGACATTCAGTACTTC
TRBJ2-7	TRBV5-1	TRBD2	.	CASSSTSGRTLGGEQYF	TGCGCCAGCAGCTCGACTAGCGGGAGGACCCTTGGGGGCGAGCAGTACTTC
TRBJ2-2	TRBV29-1	.	.	CSVERGIGAGELFF	TGCAGCGTTGAACGCGGGATAGGAGCCGGGGAGCTGTTTTTT
TRBJ2-2	TRBV9	TRBD2	.	CASSVVGLAGGTGELFF	TGTGCCAGCAGCGTAGTGGGTCTAGCGGGAGGTACCGGGGAGCTGTTTTTT
TRBJ2-1	TRBV5-6	TRBD2	.	CASSLPLADSYNEQFF	TGTGCCAGCAGCTTGCCGCTAGCGGACTCCTACAATGAGCAGTTCTTC
TRBJ2-6	TRBV19	.	.	CASSYRTGANVLTF	TGTGCCAGTAGTTACAGAACTGGGGCCAACGTCCTGACTTTC
TRBJ1-2	TRBV5-6	TRBD1	.	CASSLLGQPSYGYTF	TGTGCCAGCAGCTTGTTGGGACAGCCGTCCTATGGCTACACCTTC
TRBJ2-5	TRBV5-1	.	once	CASSPPTYPGVAQETQYF	TGCGCCAGCAGCCCACCAACATACCCGGGGGTAGCGCAAGAGACCCAGTACTTC
TRBJ2-5	TRBV18	TRBD2	.	CASSPLPKTSGREGETQYF	TGTGCCAGCTCACCACTCCCGAAGACTAGCGGGAGAGAGGGAGAGACCCAGTACTTC
TRBJ2-6	TRBV10-3	.	.	CAISGSGTGANVLTF	TGTGCCATCAGTGGATCGGGGACTGGGGCCAACGTCCTGACTTTC
TRBJ2-6	TRBV7-9	.	.	CASSLGAGRSGANVLTF	TGTGCCAGCAGCTTAGGGGCGGGGCGCTCTGGGGCCAACGTCCTGACTTTC
TRBJ1-5	TRBV19	.	.	CASSIERGVTGNQPQHF	TGTGCCAGTAGTATAGAACGGGGGGTCACCGGCAATCAGCCCCAGCATTTT
TRBJ1-1	TRBV19	.	.	CASTAMGRWGFMNTEAFF	TGTGCCAGTACTGCCATGGGGAGGTGGGGATTTATGAACACTGAAGCTTTCTTT
TRBJ2-2	TRBV4-2	.	.	CASRWGAGELFF	TGTGCCAGCAGGTGGGGGGCCGGGGAGCTGTTTTTT
TRBJ2-5	TRBV4-2	TRBD2	.	CASSQEGLEGGRETQYF	TGTGCCAGCAGCCAAGAGGGTTTAGAGGGAGGGAGAGAGACCCAGTACTTC
TRBJ2-3	TRBV10-2	.	.	CASSESGTRDTQYF	TGCGCCAGCAGTGAGAGCGGCACCCGGGATACGCAGTATTTT